The 18 T cell receptor beta chains in this list originate from one sample, sequenced in a study of shared clonotypes between healthy human individuals. The data were produced by immunoSEQ multiplex PCR, yet TCRdb's version contains in-frame clones alone and is incomplete. Among fewer than 3 million clones listed, 85% to 95% were seen once. The source material was naive CD4+ T cells from PBMCs. The subset here: CD45RA+ positively selected. The receptors were sampled from a man between 18 and 35 years old in good health. Some clones in this sample may be carry-over from other donors' samples.

The chain employs TRBV29-1 and TRBJ1-1; D not certain. The CDR3 consists of 14 residues. V lost 1 base and J lost 4, with 13 bases in between. Per germline, CDR1 SQVTM and CDR2 ANQGSEA. CDR3 loop: CSVEGRVSGTEAFF. The DNA of the CDR3 is TGCAGCGTTGAAGGTAGGGTTTCGGGCACTGAAGCTTTCTTT. The complete variable domain, with remaining parts taken from reference TRBV29-1 and TRBJ1-1, reads SAVISQKPSRDICQRGTSLTIQCQVDSQVTMMFWYRQQPGQSLTLIATANQGSEATYESGFVIDKFPISRPNLTFSTLTVSNMSPEDSSIYLCSVEGRVSGTEAFFGQGTRLTVV.

The chain combines TRBV28 with TRBJ1-1; D ambiguous. The CDR3 is made up of 14 amino acids. Trimming took 5 bases from V and 7 from J, leaving 17 bases between them. Germline V gene lookup returns CDR1 MDHEN and CDR2 SYDVKM. CDR3 nucleotide sequence: TGTGCCAGCAGTCTTTACGCGGGGATAGGTGAAGCTTTCTTT. This gives the protein CASSLYAGIGEAFF.

The rearrangement uses TRBV6-1 and TRBJ2-2; a weak D match, TRBD2 (6 bases). The CDR3 loop spans 15 amino acids. With 2 bases removed from V and 5 bases from J, the gap between germline ends came to 12 bases. The germline gives CDR1 MNHNS, CDR2 SASEGT. CDR3 in DNA: TGTGCCAGCAGTGAAAGCTGGGGAGGAACCGGGGAGCTGTTTTTT. This translates into CASSESWGGTGELFF.

This clone has only a few counts. The chain recombines TRBV7-3 with TRBJ2-3; 11 bases align to TRBD2. J lost 3 bases, V lost 5 bases, and 7 bases had no gene match. Germline V CDR1 and CDR2: SGHTA, FQGTGA. The CDR3 has 16 residues. CDR3 sequence: CASSPQLAGVTDTQYF. As DNA, the CDR3 is TGTGCCAGCAGCCCCCAACTAGCGGGAGTAACAGATACGCAGTATTTT.

The V call is TRBV9, the J call TRBJ1-1; weak D call: TRBD1 (6 bases). Trimming shortened V by 0 bases and J by 4 bases, and 10 bases separated the two germline ends. Germline values: CDR1 SGDLS, CDR2 YYNGEE. This CDR3 is built from 14 residues. The CDR3 here is CASSVGGAFTEAFF. As DNA, the CDR3 is TGTGCCAGCAGCGTAGGGGGGGCCTTCACTGAAGCTTTCTTT.

This clone was observed a few times. The chain joins TRBV11-1 to TRBJ1-1, with TRBD1 matching over 9 bases. The J segment lost 5 bases and the V segment lost 4 bases, leaving 5 bases of the junction unmatched. Germline lookup yields CDR1 SGHAT and CDR2 FQDESV (reference sequence). The CDR3 consists of 14 residues. CDR3 DNA sequence: TGTGCCAGCAGCTCCTACAGGGGGCGAACTGAAGCTTTCTTT. It yields the protein CASSSYRGRTEAFF.

Points on this clone: Other nucleotide sequences in the sample specify the same CDR3. This sequence joins TRBV29-1 and TRBJ2-7, with D unresolved. V shed 4 bases and J shed 3 bases, with 4 bases lying between them. CDR1 is SQVTM, CDR2 ANQGSEA, per germline. The CDR3 has 10 residues. The CDR3: CSVVFYEQYF. The CDR3 bases are TGCAGCGTTGTATTCTACGAGCAGTACTTC.

V and J are TRBV2 and TRBJ1-2, with D uncertain. The V gene's germline CDR1 is SNHLY and CDR2 FYNNEI. The V end lost 5 bases, the J end lost 5 bases, and 3 bases lay between the germline ends. The CDR3 extends over 10 amino acids. CDR3 nucleotide sequence: TGTGCCAGCAGTTATTATGGCTACACCTTC. Protein: CASSYYGYTF.

A single count supports this clone. Other DNA sequences in the same sample also yield this CDR3. The chain joins TRBV15 to TRBJ2-6; TRBD1 might be the D (6 bases). Germline V gene lookup returns CDR1 LNHNV and CDR2 YYDKDF (reference sequence). V lost 1 base and J 1 base, leaving 8 bases between the germline ends. The CDR3 is 16 residues long. The chain's CDR3 is CATSRGRGSGANVLTF. In DNA form, the CDR3 reads TGTGCCACCAGCAGAGGCAGGGGTTCTGGGGCCAACGTCCTGACTTTC.

Notes on this clone: At the DNA level, this CDR3 is encoded by other sequences in the same sample as well. The chain is built from TRBV5-4 and TRBJ2-5, with 12 bases lining up with TRBD1. After removal of 0 bases from V and 5 bases from J, the junction contained 5 bases not matched to a gene. The CDR3 is 16 residues long. Germline CDR1 SGHNT, CDR2 YYREEE (reference sequence). The CDR3 bases are TGTGCCAGCAGCTTGGGGGGACAGGGGGCGCGGGAGACCCAGTACTTC. As protein: CASSLGGQGARETQYF.

With respect to this clone: Other DNA sequences in the sample encode the same CDR3. The rearrangement links TRBV30 to TRBJ1-5; weak D call: TRBD1 (5 bases). Germline loops: CDR1 GTSNPN, CDR2 SVGIG (reference sequence). The CDR3 consists of 13 residues. V lost 4 bases, J lost 2 bases, and 9 bases lay in between. The CDR3 coding sequence is TGTGCCTGGACCCTAGGGGGCAATCAGCCCCAGCATTTT. Translation: CAWTLGGNQPQHF.

The chain is built from TRBV7-9 and TRBJ2-3; D gene unclear. Trimming took off 6 bases at V and 2 bases at J, with 9 bases between the two ends. CDR3 length: 13 amino acids. Germline V gives CDR1 SEHNR, CDR2 FQNEAQ (reference sequence). The DNA of the CDR3 is TGTGCCAGCAGGCCTACAGACACAGATACGCAGTATTTT. Translation gives CASRPTDTDTQYF.

The chain uses TRBV19 and TRBJ2-7; 12 nucleotides agree with TRBD2. In germline, CDR1 is LNHDA, CDR2 SQIVND (reference sequence). The CDR3 has 15 amino acids. With V trimmed by 5 bases and J by 4 bases, 6 bases remained unmatched. CDR3 sequence (DNA): TGTGCCAGTAGTCAACTAGCGGGAGGCGATTACGAGCAGTACTTC. Protein: CASSQLAGGDYEQYF.

This clone was counted only a few times. The gene calls are TRBV4-2 and TRBJ1-1; no definite D call. CDR1 and CDR2 (germline): LGHNA, YNFKEQ. CDR3 size: 11 residues. Trimming removed 3 bases from V and 2 bases from J, with 1 base in between. CDR3 residues: CASSHNTEAFF. The DNA of the CDR3 is TGTGCCAGCAGCCATAACACTGAAGCTTTCTTT.

The chain combines TRBV27 with TRBJ2-7; TRBD2 matches at 8 bases. The CDR3 runs 16 residues. Unmatched junction bases numbered 19, after V lost 10 bases and J lost 5 bases. The V gene's germline CDR1 is MNHEY and CDR2 SMNVEV (reference sequence). The DNA of the CDR3 is TGTGCCACCAGAAACCAACCGGGACTAGTTTTTAACGAGCAGTACTTC. Translating it yields CATRNQPGLVFNEQYF.

V gene TRBV5-1 combines with J gene TRBJ2-2; 7 nucleotides align to TRBD1. Germline lookup yields CDR1 SGHRS and CDR2 YFSETQ. The CDR3 covers 15 residues. V lost 0 bases and J lost 9; bases outside the gene matches: 8. The CDR3 spells CASSLVALGGRELFF. CDR3 sequence (DNA): TGCGCCAGCAGCTTGGTGGCCTTAGGGGGCCGGGAGCTGTTTTTT.

This sequence joins TRBV6-5 and TRBJ2-3, with 7 bases fitting TRBD2. The CDR3 has 14 amino acids. Per the germline V gene, CDR1 is MNHEY and CDR2 is SVGAGI. V was clipped by 6 bases and J by 1 base; unmatched bases: 4. The CDR3 spells CASSLGRGTDTQYF. The CDR3 nucleotides read TGTGCCAGCAGCTTAGGGAGGGGCACAGATACGCAGTATTTT.

As to this clone: The same CDR3 arises from other DNA sequences in this sample as well. V and J are TRBV5-1 and TRBJ2-5; perhaps TRBD2 as D (6 bases). This CDR3 has 13 amino acids. Trimming left V 4 bases short and J 0 bases short, with 7 bases between. Germline CDR1 is SGHRS and CDR2 is YFSETQ. Here the CDR3 reads CASSPGDQETQYF. The CDR3 DNA is TGCGCCAGCAGCCCGGGGGACCAAGAGACCCAGTACTTC.